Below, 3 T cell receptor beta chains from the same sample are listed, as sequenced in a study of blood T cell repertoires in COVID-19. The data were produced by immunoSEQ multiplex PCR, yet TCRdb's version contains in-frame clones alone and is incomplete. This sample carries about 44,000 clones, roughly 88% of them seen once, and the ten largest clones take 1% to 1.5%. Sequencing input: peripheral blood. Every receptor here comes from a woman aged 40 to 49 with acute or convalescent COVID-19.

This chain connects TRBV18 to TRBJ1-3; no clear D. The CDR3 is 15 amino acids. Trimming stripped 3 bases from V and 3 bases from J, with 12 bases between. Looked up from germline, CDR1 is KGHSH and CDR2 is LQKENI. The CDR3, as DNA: TGTGCCAGCTCACCTTCCGGCAGCGATGGAAACACCATATATTTT. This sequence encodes CASSPSGSDGNTIYF.

CDR3 protein: CASLDRGSNSYNSPLHF. The CDR3 DNA sequence: TGTGCCTCGTTAGACAGGGGGAGCAACTCCTATAATTCACCCCTCCACTTT. This chain joins TRBV30 and TRBJ1-6, with TRBD1 identical over 9 bases. The CDR3 runs to 17 residues. Germline assignment: CDR1 GTSNPN and CDR2 SVGIG (reference sequence). J gave up 0 bases and V 7 bases, and 10 bases lay outside the gene matches.

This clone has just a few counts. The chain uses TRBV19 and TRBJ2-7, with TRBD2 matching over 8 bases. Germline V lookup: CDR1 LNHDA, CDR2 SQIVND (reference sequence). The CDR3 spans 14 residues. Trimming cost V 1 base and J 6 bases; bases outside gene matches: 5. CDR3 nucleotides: TGTGCCAGTAGTATAGTTAGCGGGAAACGCGAGCAGTACTTC. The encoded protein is CASSIVSGKREQYF.